The clone carrying this TCR beta chain was found a few times. TCRdb redid the calling of the 5' RACE reads with MiXCR, one entry per CDR3 protein. Of around 690,000 distinct CDR3 sequences listed, 21% are singletons. The data derive from a study of identical twins. CDR3 length equals 17 residues. CDR1 is SGHVS and CDR2 is FNYEAQ in the germline V gene. Trimming cost V 8 bases and J 1 base; bases outside gene matches: 12. The sample also formed part of further work on T cells expressing NK-cell markers. As that report states: All TCR beta repertoires analysed originated from sorted CD3+CD56+NKG2C+, CD3+CD56+NKG2C- and CD3+CD56-NKG2C+ T cells.

Source material: PBMCs. This chain uses TRBV7-6 with TRBJ2-2; 8 positions agree with TRBD2. The clonotype originates from a woman under 30 in good health. The CDR3 is CASLTRGGGMNTGELFF. The CDR3 bases are TGTGCCAGCCTAACCCGGGGCGGGGGGATGAACACCGGGGAGCTGTTTTTT.